This T cell receptor beta chain was documented in a study of T cells in Graves' hyperthyroidism and ophthalmopathy. Overall study context: Peripheral blood sampling occurred at initial diagnosis, before any treatment. Study-wide results and limits: Most clonotypes expanded in the thyroid (above 0.001) were also present in blood.

In its sample, this clonotype was seen many times. Its antigen is not identified. For Graves' hyperthyroidism to be stable, ophthalmopathy could not progress within 18 months. Newly diagnosed patients aged 18 to 65 had hyperthyroidism of under 2 months' duration. Researchers amplified the TCR beta CDR3 regions from RNA transcripts. In the first-round RT-PCR of the TCR CDR3, the HTBI primer set was used. TCRdb reprocessed the multiplex PCR reads with MiXCR, giving one entry per CDR3 protein. The table shows around 560,000 distinct CDR3 sequences, with 16% occurring only once. The sequencing input was blood. The sequence came from a woman younger than 35 with Graves' hyperthyroidism.

The CDR3 loop reads CASRMGIDYGYTF. CDR3 DNA sequence: TGCGCCAGCAGAATGGGAATTGACTATGGCTACACCTTC. The rearrangement uses TRBV5-1 and TRBJ1-2; no reliable D call. The V end lost 5 bases, the J end lost 3 bases, and 11 bases lay between the germline ends. This CDR3 has 13 amino acids. Per germline, CDR1 SGHRS and CDR2 YFSETQ.